This T cell receptor (beta chain) comes out of a study of T cell responses to AZD1222 COVID-19 vaccine. Clones were read by immunoSEQ multiplex PCR, and TCRdb kept only the in-frame ones, dropping some. The sample lists under 150,000 clones, 85% to 95% occurring once. Germline V gives CDR1 SEHNR, CDR2 FQNEAQ (reference sequence). This CDR3 contains 15 residues. V trimming: 1 base; J trimming: 8 bases; junction bases outside the gene matches: 8. The sequencing here drew on peripheral blood, taken on day 0 of AZD1222 vaccination. The rearrangement joins TRBV7-9 to TRBJ1-2; 9 bases fit TRBD1. This sequence originates from an adult in good health. The CDR3 nucleotides read TGTGCCAGCAGCTTAGATGGGACAGGGTCCTTCGGCTACACCTTC. Its protein is CASSLDGTGSFGYTF.